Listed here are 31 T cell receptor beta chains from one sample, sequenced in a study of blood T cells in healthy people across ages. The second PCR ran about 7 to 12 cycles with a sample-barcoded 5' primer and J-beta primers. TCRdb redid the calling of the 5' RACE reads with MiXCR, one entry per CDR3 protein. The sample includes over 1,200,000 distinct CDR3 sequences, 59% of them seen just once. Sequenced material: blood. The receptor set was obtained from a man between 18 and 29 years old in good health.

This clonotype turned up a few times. Written as DNA, the CDR3 is TGCAGCGGTGGGACCGGGAGGAATGAGCAGTTCTTC. Encoded protein: CSGGTGRNEQFF. This chain connects TRBV29-1 to TRBJ2-1; 7 positions agree with TRBD2. Germline assignment: CDR1 SQVTM and CDR2 ANQGSEA. The V segment lost 7 bases and the J segment 7 bases; nucleotides outside the gene matches: 7. The CDR3 consists of 12 residues.

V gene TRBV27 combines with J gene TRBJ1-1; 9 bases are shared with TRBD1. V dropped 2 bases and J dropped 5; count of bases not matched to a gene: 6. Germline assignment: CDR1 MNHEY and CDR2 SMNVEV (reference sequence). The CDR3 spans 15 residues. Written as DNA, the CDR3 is TGTGCCAGCAGTTTAACACAGGGGGCGGTTACTGAAGCTTTCTTT. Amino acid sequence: CASSLTQGAVTEAFF.

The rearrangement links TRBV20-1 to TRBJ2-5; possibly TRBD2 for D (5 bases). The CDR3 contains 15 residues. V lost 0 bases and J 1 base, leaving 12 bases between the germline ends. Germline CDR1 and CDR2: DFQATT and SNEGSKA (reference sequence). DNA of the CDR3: TGCAGTGCTAGAGACCCTCGAGCGGTCCAAGAGACCCAGTACTTC. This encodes CSARDPRAVQETQYF.

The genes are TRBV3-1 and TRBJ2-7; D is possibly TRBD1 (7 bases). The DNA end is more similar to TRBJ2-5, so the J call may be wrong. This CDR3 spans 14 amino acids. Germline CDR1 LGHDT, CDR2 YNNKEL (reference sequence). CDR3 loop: CASSQLPGGETQYF. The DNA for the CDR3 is TGTGCCAGCAGCCAATTACCAGGGGGGGAGACCCAGTACTTC.

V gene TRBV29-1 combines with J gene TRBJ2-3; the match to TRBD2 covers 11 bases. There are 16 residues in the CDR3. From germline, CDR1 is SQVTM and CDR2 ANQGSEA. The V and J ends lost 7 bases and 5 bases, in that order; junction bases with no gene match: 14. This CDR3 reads CSALLFSGGAEDTQYF. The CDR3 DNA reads TGCAGCGCTTTACTTTTTAGCGGGGGGGCAGAAGATACGCAGTATTTT.

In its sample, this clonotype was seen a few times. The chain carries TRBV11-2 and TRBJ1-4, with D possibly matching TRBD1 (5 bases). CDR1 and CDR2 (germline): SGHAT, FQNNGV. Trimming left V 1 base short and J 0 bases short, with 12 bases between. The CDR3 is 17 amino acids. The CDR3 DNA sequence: TGTGCCAGCAGCTTAGGACAGATCCTCACAACTAATGAAAAACTGTTTTTT. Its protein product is CASSLGQILTTNEKLFF. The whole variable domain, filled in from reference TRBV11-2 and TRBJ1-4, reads EAGVAQSPRYKIIEKRQSVAFWCNPISGHATLYWYQQILGQGPKLLIQFQNNGVVDDSQLPKDRFSAERLKGVDSTLKIQPAKLEDSAVYLCASSLGQILTTNEKLFFGSGTQLSVL.

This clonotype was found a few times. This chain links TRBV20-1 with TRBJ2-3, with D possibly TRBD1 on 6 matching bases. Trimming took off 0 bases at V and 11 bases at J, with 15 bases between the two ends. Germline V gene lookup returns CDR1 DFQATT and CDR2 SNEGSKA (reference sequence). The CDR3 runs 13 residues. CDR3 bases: TGCAGTGCTAGAGATTCCCCGGACAGACAGCAGTATTTT. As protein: CSARDSPDRQQYF.

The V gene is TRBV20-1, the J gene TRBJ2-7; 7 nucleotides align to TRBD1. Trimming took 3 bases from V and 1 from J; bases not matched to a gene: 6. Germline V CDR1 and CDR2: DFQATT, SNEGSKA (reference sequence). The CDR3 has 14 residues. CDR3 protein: CSARGRQGSYEQYF. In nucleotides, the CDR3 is TGCAGTGCTAGGGGCCGACAGGGATCCTACGAGCAGTACTTC.

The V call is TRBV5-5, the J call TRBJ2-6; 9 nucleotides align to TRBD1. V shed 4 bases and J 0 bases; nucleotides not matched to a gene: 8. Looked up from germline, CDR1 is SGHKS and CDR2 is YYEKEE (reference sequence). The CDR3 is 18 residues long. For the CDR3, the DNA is TGTGCCAGCAGCCAGGGGACAGGGATGGGCTCTGGGGCCAACGTCCTGACTTTC. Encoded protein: CASSQGTGMGSGANVLTF.

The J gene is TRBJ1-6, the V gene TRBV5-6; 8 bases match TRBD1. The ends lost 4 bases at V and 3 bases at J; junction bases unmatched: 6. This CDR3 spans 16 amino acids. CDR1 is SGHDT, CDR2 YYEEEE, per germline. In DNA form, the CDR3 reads TGTGCCAGCAGCCGGCGGGGGACAGGCTATAATTCACCCCTCCACTTT. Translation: CASSRRGTGYNSPLHF.

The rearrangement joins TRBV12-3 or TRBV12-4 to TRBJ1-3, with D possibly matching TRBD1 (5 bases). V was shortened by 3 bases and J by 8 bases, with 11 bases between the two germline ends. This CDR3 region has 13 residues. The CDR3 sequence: CASSLGPGDTIYF. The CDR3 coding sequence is TGTGCCAGCAGTTTGGGACCAGGCGACACCATATATTTT.

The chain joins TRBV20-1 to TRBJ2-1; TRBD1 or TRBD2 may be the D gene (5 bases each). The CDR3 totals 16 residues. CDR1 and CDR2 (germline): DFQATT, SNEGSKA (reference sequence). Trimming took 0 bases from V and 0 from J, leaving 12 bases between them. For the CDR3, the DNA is TGCAGTGCTAGAGATCGGGGCAGGCCCTCCTACAATGAGCAGTTCTTC. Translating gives CSARDRGRPSYNEQFF.

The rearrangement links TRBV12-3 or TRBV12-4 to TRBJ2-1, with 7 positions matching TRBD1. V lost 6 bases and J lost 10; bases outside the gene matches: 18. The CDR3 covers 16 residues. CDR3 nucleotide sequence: TGTGCCAGCAGAGATAAACAGGGGCCCGCTATTTGGGAGCAGTTCTTC. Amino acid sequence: CASRDKQGPAIWEQFF.

The CDR3 bases are TGTGCCAGCAGCCGACCCAGCGGGAGTACCACCGGGGAGCTGTTTTTT. It codes for CASSRPSGSTTGELFF. This sequence joins TRBV6-6 and TRBJ2-2, with TRBD2 matching 8 bases. The J segment lost 4 bases and the V segment lost 6 bases, leaving 10 bases of the junction unmatched. This CDR3 has 16 residues. CDR1 is MNHNY and CDR2 is SVGAGI in the germline V gene (reference sequence).

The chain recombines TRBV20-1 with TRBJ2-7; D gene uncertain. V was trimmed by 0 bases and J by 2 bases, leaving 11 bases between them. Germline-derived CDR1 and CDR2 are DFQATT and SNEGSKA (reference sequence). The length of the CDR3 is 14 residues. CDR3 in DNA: TGCAGTGCTAGAGATGTCACGGTGGCCTACGAGCAGTACTTC. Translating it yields CSARDVTVAYEQYF.

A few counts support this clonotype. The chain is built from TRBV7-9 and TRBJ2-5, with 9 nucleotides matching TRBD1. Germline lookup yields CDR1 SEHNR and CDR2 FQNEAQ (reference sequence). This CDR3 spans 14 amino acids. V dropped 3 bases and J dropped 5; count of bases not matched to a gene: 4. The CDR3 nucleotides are TGTGCCAGCAGCTTGACAGGGGGGCCGGAGACCCAGTACTTC. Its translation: CASSLTGGPETQYF.

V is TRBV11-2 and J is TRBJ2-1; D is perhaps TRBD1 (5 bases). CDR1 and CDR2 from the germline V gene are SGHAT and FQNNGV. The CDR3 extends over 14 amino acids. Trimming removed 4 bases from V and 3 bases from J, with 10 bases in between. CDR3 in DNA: TGTGCCAGCAGCTCTCCGGACAACTACAATGAGCAGTTCTTC. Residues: CASSSPDNYNEQFF.

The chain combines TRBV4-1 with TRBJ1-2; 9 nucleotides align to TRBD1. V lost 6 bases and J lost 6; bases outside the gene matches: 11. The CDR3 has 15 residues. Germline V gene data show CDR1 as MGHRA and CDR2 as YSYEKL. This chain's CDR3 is CASSPSNRGPDGYTF. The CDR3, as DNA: TGCGCCAGCAGTCCTAGCAACAGGGGGCCCGATGGCTACACCTTC.

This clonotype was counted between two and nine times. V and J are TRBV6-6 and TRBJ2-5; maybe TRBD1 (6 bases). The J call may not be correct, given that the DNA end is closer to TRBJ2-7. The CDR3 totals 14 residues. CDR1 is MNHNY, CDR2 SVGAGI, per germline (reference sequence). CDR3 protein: CASSYVAQGGEQYF. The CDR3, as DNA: TGTGCCAGCAGTTATGTAGCACAGGGTGGCGAGCAGTACTTC.

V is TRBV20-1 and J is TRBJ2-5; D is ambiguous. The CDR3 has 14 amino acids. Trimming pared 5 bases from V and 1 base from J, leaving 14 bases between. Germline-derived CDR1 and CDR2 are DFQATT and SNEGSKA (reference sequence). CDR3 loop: CSALQLSGQETQYF. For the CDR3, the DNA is TGCAGTGCTCTACAATTATCGGGCCAAGAGACCCAGTACTTC.

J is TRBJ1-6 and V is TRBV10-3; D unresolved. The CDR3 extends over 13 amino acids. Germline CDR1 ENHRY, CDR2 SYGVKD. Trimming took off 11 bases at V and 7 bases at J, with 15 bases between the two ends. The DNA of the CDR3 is TGTGCCGCCGGACTCGAGAGAAATTCACCCCTCCACTTT. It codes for CAAGLERNSPLHF.

The CDR3 DNA is TGTGCCACCGCGGTGAGGGAGAACACTGAAGCTTTCTTT. Residues: CATAVRENTEAFF. The chain is built from TRBV27 and TRBJ1-1; D is uncertain. Germline values: CDR1 MNHEY, CDR2 SMNVEV (reference sequence). The CDR3 runs 13 residues. The germline V and J ends were trimmed by 10 bases and 1 base, with 13 bases remaining between them.

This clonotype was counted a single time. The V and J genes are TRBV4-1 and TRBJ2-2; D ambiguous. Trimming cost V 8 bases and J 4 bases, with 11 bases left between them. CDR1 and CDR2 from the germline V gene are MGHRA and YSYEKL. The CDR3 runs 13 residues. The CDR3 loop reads CASGYTATGELFF. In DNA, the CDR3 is TGCGCCAGCGGATACACAGCCACCGGGGAGCTGTTTTTT.

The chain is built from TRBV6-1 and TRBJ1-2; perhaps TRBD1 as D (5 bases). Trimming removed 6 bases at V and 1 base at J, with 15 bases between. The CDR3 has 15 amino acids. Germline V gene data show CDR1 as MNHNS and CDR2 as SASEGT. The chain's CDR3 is CASRGKGFRNYGYTF. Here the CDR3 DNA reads TGTGCCAGCAGAGGGAAGGGGTTTCGTAACTATGGCTACACCTTC.

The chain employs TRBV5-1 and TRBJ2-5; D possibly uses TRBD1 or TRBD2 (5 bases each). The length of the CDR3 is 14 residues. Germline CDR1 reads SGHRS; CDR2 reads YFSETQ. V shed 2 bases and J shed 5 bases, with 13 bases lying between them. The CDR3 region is CASSFDSGKETQYF. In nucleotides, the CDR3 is TGCGCCAGCAGCTTCGACAGCGGCAAGGAGACCCAGTACTTC.

Written as DNA, the CDR3 is TGTGCCAGCAGCCCTAGCGGGAGGGACTCCTACAATGAGCAGTTCTTC. It encodes CASSPSGRDSYNEQFF. The rearrangement uses TRBV11-2 and TRBJ2-1; 12 nucleotides align to TRBD2. The CDR3 runs 16 residues. Germline CDR1 and CDR2: SGHAT and FQNNGV. J was trimmed by 0 bases and V by 5 bases; bases with no gene match: 2.

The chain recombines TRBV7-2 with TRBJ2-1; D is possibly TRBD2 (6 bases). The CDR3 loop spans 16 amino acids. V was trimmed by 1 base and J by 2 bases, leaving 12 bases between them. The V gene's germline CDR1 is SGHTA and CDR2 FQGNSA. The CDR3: CASSLVPRGPYNEQFF. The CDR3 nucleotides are TGTGCCAGCAGCTTAGTCCCGCGGGGCCCCTACAATGAGCAGTTCTTC. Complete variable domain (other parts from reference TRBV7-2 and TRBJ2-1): GAGVSQSPSNKVTEKGKDVELRCDPISGHTALYWYRQSLGQGLEFLIYFQGNSAPDKSGLPSDRFSAERTGGSVSTLTIQRTQQEDSAVYLCASSLVPRGPYNEQFFGPGTRLTVL.

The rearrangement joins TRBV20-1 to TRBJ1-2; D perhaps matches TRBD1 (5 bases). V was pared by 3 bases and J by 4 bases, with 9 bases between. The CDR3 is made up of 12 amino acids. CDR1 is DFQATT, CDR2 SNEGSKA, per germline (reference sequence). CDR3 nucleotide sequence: TGCAGTGCTAGTCCAGGGTTCTATGGCTACACCTTC. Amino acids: CSASPGFYGYTF.

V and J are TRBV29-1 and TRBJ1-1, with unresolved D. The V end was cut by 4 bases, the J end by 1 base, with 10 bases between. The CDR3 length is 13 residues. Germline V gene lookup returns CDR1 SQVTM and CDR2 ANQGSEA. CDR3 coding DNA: TGCAGCGTTGGAACACAGTCGAACACTGAAGCTTTCTTT. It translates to CSVGTQSNTEAFF. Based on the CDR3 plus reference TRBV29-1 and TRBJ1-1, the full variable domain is SAVISQKPSRDICQRGTSLTIQCQVDSQVTMMFWYRQQPGQSLTLIATANQGSEATYESGFVIDKFPISRPNLTFSTLTVSNMSPEDSSIYLCSVGTQSNTEAFFGQGTRLTVV.

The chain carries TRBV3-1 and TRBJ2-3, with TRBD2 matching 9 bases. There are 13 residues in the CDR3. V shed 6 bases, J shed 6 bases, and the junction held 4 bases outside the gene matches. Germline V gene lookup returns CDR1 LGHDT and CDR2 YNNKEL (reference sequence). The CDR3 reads CASRSSGEDTQYF. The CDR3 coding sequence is TGTGCCAGCAGGTCTAGCGGGGAGGATACGCAGTATTTT.

This CDR3 is CASSPDRGVNGYTF. The CDR3 DNA reads as TGTGCCAGCTCCCCCGACAGGGGAGTGAATGGCTACACCTTC. The rearrangement links TRBV18 to TRBJ1-2; 8 bases are a match to TRBD1. Trimming took 6 bases from V and 6 from J; bases not matched to a gene: 9. Germline V gene lookup returns CDR1 KGHSH and CDR2 LQKENI. The CDR3 loop spans 14 amino acids.